This T cell receptor (beta chain) was identified during a study of Tregs in tolerant kidney transplant recipients. Here immunoSEQ multiplex PCR was the method, and the copy in TCRdb shows in-frame clones only, minus some. The table shows about 16,000 clones, with 61% occurring only once. Germline assignment: CDR1 SGHRS and CDR2 YFSETQ. V was pared by 2 bases and J by 2 bases, with 18 bases between. This CDR3 contains 17 residues. Concerning this clone itself: Its antigen is not known.

The clonotype originates from a human donor in good health. Specimen: Tregs from blood cultured with allogeneic cells. The chain has TRBV5-1 and TRBJ2-3, with a weak D call TRBD2 (5 bases). CDR3 sequence reads: CASSFYGLTGSTDTQYF. CDR3 nucleotides: TGCGCCAGCAGCTTCTATGGGTTAACGGGGTCCACAGATACGCAGTATTTT.